This TCR beta chain was sequenced during a study of blood T cell repertoires in COVID-19. About the study: Collection of acute and convalescent COVID-19 samples took place in the United States, Italy and Spain.

Here immunoSEQ multiplex PCR was the method, and the copy in TCRdb shows in-frame clones only, minus some. The table includes about 300,000 clones, about nine tenths detected once. Trimming removed 1 base from V and 4 bases from J; junction bases left unmatched: 7. Germline CDR1 and CDR2: MGHRA and YSYEKL. This CDR3 is 16 amino acids long. Sequencing input: peripheral blood. This receptor was obtained from a man in his late teens or twenties with active or convalescent COVID-19. The chain has TRBV4-1 and TRBJ1-5; 7 bases map to TRBD1. Here the CDR3 DNA reads TGCGCCAGCAGCCAAGCTTTCTTGGACAGGAATCAGCCCCAGCATTTT. Protein: CASSQAFLDRNQPQHF.